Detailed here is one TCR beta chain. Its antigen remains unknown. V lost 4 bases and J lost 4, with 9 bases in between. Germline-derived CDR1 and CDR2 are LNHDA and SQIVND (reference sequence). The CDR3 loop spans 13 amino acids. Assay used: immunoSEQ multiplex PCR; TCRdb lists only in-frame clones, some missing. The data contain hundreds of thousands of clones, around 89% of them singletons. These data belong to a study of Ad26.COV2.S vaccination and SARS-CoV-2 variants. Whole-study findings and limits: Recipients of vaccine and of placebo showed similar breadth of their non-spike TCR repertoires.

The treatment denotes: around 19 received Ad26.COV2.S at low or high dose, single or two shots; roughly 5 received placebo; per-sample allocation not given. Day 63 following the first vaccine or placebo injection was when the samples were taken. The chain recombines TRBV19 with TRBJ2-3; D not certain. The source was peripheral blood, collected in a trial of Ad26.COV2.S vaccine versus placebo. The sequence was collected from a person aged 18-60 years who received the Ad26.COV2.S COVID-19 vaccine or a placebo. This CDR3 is CASSTRASDTQYF. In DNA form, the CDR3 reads TGTGCCAGTAGTACCCGAGCCTCAGATACGCAGTATTTT.